The 25 T cell receptor beta chains below come from one sample, sequenced in a study of radiotherapy plus CTLA-4 blockade in lung cancer. TCRdb's copy holds only in-frame clones and misses some; the assay was immunoSEQ multiplex PCR. The sample lists tens of thousands of clones; roughly three quarters were seen once. This specimen was peripheral blood, taken from a patient treated with radiotherapy plus ipilimumab. The receptor source for this set is a human donor with non-small cell lung cancer who had a complete response to radiotherapy plus ipilimumab.

The V call is TRBV7-8, the J call TRBJ2-4; D ambiguous. Per the germline V gene, CDR1 is SGHVS and CDR2 is FQNEAQ. The CDR3 runs to 16 residues. V lost 5 bases, J lost 2 bases, and 16 bases lay in between. The CDR3 protein is CASSLVALVTKNIQYF. The CDR3 DNA follows: TGTGCCAGCAGCCTAGTAGCCCTGGTGACCAAAAACATTCAGTACTTC.

J is TRBJ1-2 and V is TRBV7-9; D is undetermined. The V and J ends lost 1 base and 4 bases respectively, with 10 bases between them. This CDR3 has 14 amino acids. Germline CDR1 SEHNR, CDR2 FQNEAQ (reference sequence). CDR3 DNA: TGTGCCAGCAGCTTAGTCCCAGAAAGCTATGGCTACACCTTC. It specifies CASSLVPESYGYTF.

As concerns this clone: One end of the junction fails to match germline, which may point to a read error. This chain uses TRBV23-1 with TRBJ2-3, with D hard to call. TRBV23-1 is an open reading frame, and its role is uncertain. CDR3 length: 9 amino acids. This CDR3 is CAKYTHQNF. The CDR3 nucleotides read TGCGCGAAGTATACCCATCAAAATTTT.

The chain employs TRBV19 and TRBJ1-6; the D is unclear. The V end lost 3 bases, the J end lost 7 bases, and 13 bases lay between the germline ends. CDR3 length equals 15 residues. The germline V gene has CDR1 LNHDA and CDR2 SQIVND (reference sequence). CDR3 bases: TGTGCCAGTAGTATGAGTGAGGCCGGCAATTCACCCCTCCACTTT. Translated, it gives CASSMSEAGNSPLHF.

This clone was recorded a few times. The chain couples TRBV7-2 to TRBJ2-1; no definite D call. This CDR3 comprises 13 residues. Germline V lookup: CDR1 SGHTA, CDR2 FQGNSA. V was pared by 2 bases and J by 9 bases, with 11 bases between. CDR3 sequence reads: CASSLSLYGEQFF. The CDR3 bases are TGTGCCAGCAGCTTATCCCTATATGGTGAGCAGTTCTTC.

This clone was seen just once. The chain recombines TRBV5-1 with TRBJ2-1; 9 bases are a match to TRBD1. The CDR3 sequence is 14 residues long. Germline V gives CDR1 SGHRS, CDR2 YFSETQ. The ends lost 4 bases at V and 5 bases at J; junction bases unmatched: 4. The CDR3 loop is CASSLGTGNNEQFF. The CDR3 DNA sequence: TGCGCCAGCAGCCTCGGGACAGGGAACAATGAGCAGTTCTTC.

In regard to this clone: Other DNA variants within this sample encode the same CDR3. V is TRBV27 and J is TRBJ1-4; D uncertain. Trimming stripped 6 bases from V and 2 bases from J, with 10 bases between. Germline CDR1 reads MNHEY; CDR2 reads SMNVEV (reference sequence). CDR3 length: 14 amino acids. CDR3 amino acids: CASSREATNEKLFF. The DNA of the CDR3 is TGTGCCAGCAGCCGGGAAGCCACTAATGAAAAACTGTTTTTT.

The CDR3 reads CASRLQTNTGELFF. Written as DNA, the CDR3 is TGCGCCAGCAGACTACAGACGAACACCGGGGAGCTGTTTTTT. This chain uses TRBV5-1 with TRBJ2-2; no definite D call. Germline lookup yields CDR1 SGHRS and CDR2 YFSETQ. V was cut by 5 bases and J by 0 bases, with 8 bases left in between. The CDR3 loop spans 14 amino acids.

This clone occurred once. This chain links TRBV5-6 with TRBJ2-3; no definite D call. Germline V gene sequence: CDR1 SGHDT, CDR2 YYEEEE. The V gene lost 0 bases and the J gene lost 0 bases, with 5 bases spanning the gap. The CDR3 spans 14 residues. The CDR3, as DNA: TGTGCCAGCAGCTTGGGCGACAGCACAGATACGCAGTATTTT. It is translated as CASSLGDSTDTQYF.

The gene calls are TRBV18 and TRBJ1-5; 7 bases are shared with TRBD1. CDR1 is KGHSH, CDR2 LQKENI, per germline. The V segment lost 4 bases and the J segment 4 bases; nucleotides outside the gene matches: 7. The CDR3 has 15 amino acids. CDR3 region: CASSLTGQPNQPQHF. The CDR3 DNA sequence: TGTGCCAGCTCACTAACGGGACAGCCGAATCAGCCCCAGCATTTT.

This clone was seen more than once but under ten times. This rearrangement joins TRBV5-6 to TRBJ2-5; D remains unclear. CDR3 length: 12 residues. Germline lookup yields CDR1 SGHDT and CDR2 YYEEEE. Trimming shortened V by 4 bases and J by 5 bases, and 9 bases separated the two germline ends. CDR3 nucleotides: TGTGCCAGCAGCCCCATTGGGGAGACCCAGTACTTC. Its protein is CASSPIGETQYF.

The chain is built from TRBV5-4 and TRBJ2-5; possibly TRBD1 or TRBD2 for D (5 bases each). V gave up 5 bases and J gave up 4 bases, with 18 bases separating them. Germline values: CDR1 SGHNT, CDR2 YYREEE (reference sequence). The CDR3 runs 15 residues. CDR3: CASSSLRGDLETQYF. The CDR3 DNA reads TGTGCCAGCAGTTCCCTCCGGGGCGATTTAGAGACCCAGTACTTC.

CDR3 DNA: TGCGCCAGCAGCCAAGATCCCCAGGGAATGAACACTGAAGCTTTCTTT. Its protein is CASSQDPQGMNTEAFF. V gene TRBV4-1 combines with J gene TRBJ1-1; D is perhaps TRBD1 (5 bases). The V end was cut by 0 bases, the J end by 0 bases, with 11 bases between. CDR3 size: 16 residues. Germline CDR1 is MGHRA and CDR2 is YSYEKL.

The gene calls are TRBV12-5 and TRBJ1-2, with 7 nucleotides matching TRBD1. This CDR3 has 15 amino acids. J was trimmed by 4 bases and V by 6 bases; bases with no gene match: 11. Germline V gives CDR1 LGHNT, CDR2 FRNRAP. The CDR3 sequence is CASGQDRVTGYGYTF. CDR3 nucleotides: TGTGCTAGTGGCCAAGACAGGGTCACGGGCTATGGCTACACCTTC.

The chain links TRBV7-9 to TRBJ1-5; D is ambiguous. CDR3 size: 16 residues. Germline lookup yields CDR1 SEHNR and CDR2 FQNEAQ (reference sequence). Trimming stripped 1 base from V and 4 bases from J, with 14 bases between. The CDR3 spells CASSLGVLPGNQPQHF. The CDR3, as DNA: TGTGCCAGCAGCTTAGGGGTGCTCCCTGGAAATCAGCCCCAGCATTTT.

The V gene is TRBV18, the J gene TRBJ2-5; 9 nucleotides align to TRBD2. CDR3 length equals 16 residues. V lost 2 bases, J lost 4 bases, and 8 bases stayed unmatched. The germline CDR1 and CDR2 sequences are KGHSH and LQKENI. CDR3 bases: TGTGCCAGCTCACCAAAAGCGGGGGGTGGCGGAGAGACCCAGTACTTC. Translation: CASSPKAGGGGETQYF. The whole variable domain, filled in from reference TRBV18 and TRBJ2-5, reads NAGVMQNPRHLVRRRGQEARLRCSPMKGHSHVYWYRQLPEEGLKFMVYLQKENIIDESGMPKERFSAEFPKEGPSILRIQQVVRGDSAAYFCASSPKAGGGGETQYFGPGTRLLVL.

The chain combines TRBV4-2 with TRBJ2-3; TRBD1 matches at 11 bases. Germline V gives CDR1 LGHNA, CDR2 YNFKEQ. V was clipped by 3 bases and J by 4 bases; unmatched bases: 12. The length of the CDR3 is 18 residues. This CDR3 is CASSHSRRGQGASDTQYF. The CDR3 DNA follows: TGTGCCAGCAGCCATTCCCGCCGAGGACAGGGGGCATCAGATACGCAGTATTTT.

The genes are TRBV25-1 and TRBJ1-2; no clear D gene. Trimming left V 4 bases short and J 0 bases short, with 9 bases between. This CDR3 has 14 residues. The germline V gene encodes CDR1 MGHDK and CDR2 SYGVNS. The DNA of the CDR3 is TGTGCCAGCAGTGCGGCCAGATCTAACTATGGCTACACCTTC. This encodes CASSAARSNYGYTF.

The gene calls are TRBV12-5 and TRBJ2-4; tentatively, D is TRBD2 (5 bases). Trimming left V 4 bases short and J 6 bases short, with 10 bases between. Germline V gene sequence: CDR1 LGHNT, CDR2 FRNRAP. This CDR3 has 13 residues. CDR3 amino acids: CASGSASGNIQYF. In DNA form, the CDR3 reads TGTGCTAGTGGTTCGGCCAGCGGAAACATTCAGTACTTC.

The rearrangement joins TRBV5-4 to TRBJ1-2; maybe TRBD1 (5 bases). This CDR3 region has 14 residues. Germline V gene data show CDR1 as SGHNT and CDR2 as YYREEE (reference sequence). The V and J ends lost 3 bases and 4 bases respectively, with 13 bases between them. CDR3 protein: CASSSQGAVYGYTF. The CDR3, as DNA: TGTGCCAGCAGCTCCCAAGGGGCAGTCTATGGCTACACCTTC.

This clone was counted a few times. This sequence joins TRBV6-1 and TRBJ1-5; D uncertain. With 3 bases removed from V and 0 bases from J, the gap between germline ends came to 9 bases. Germline V lookup: CDR1 MNHNS, CDR2 SASEGT. This CDR3 has 15 amino acids. The CDR3, as DNA: TGTGCCAGCAGTGAGAACCTGTATAGCAATCAGCCCCAGCATTTT. It is translated as CASSENLYSNQPQHF.

The chain couples TRBV28 to TRBJ2-7; maybe TRBD2 (5 bases). The CDR3 is 13 amino acids. V lost 7 bases to trimming and J lost 4 bases, with 14 bases between them. Germline V gene data show CDR1 as MDHEN and CDR2 as SYDVKM. This chain's CDR3 is CASTVPGSYEQYF. The CDR3 nucleotides are TGTGCCAGCACCGTCCCGGGGAGTTACGAGCAGTACTTC.

CDR3 residues: CASSQPRRDAYNSPLHF. CDR3 DNA sequence: TGTGCCAGCAGCCAACCCCGAAGGGACGCCTATAATTCACCCCTCCACTTT. The genes are TRBV4-2 and TRBJ1-6, with D possibly matching TRBD1 (5 bases). V gave up 2 bases and J gave up 2 bases, with 13 bases separating them. The CDR3 contains 17 residues. The germline V gene encodes CDR1 LGHNA and CDR2 YNFKEQ.

This clone appeared a single time. V gene TRBV18 combines with J gene TRBJ1-5; D is ambiguous. Germline loops: CDR1 KGHSH, CDR2 LQKENI. The V end lost 5 bases, the J end lost 0 bases, and 11 bases lay between the germline ends. This CDR3 comprises 15 residues. CDR3 coding DNA: TGTGCCAGCTCAAACCGGGCCTCTAGCAATCAGCCCCAGCATTTT. Translated, it gives CASSNRASSNQPQHF.

In the case of this clone: At the DNA level, this CDR3 is encoded by other sequences in the same sample as well. The genes are TRBV7-9 and TRBJ2-3, with 8 bases fitting TRBD2. The V gene end was trimmed by 5 bases and the J gene end by 0 bases; junction bases not matched to a gene: 4. This CDR3 contains 15 residues. CDR1 SEHNR and CDR2 FQNEAQ come from the germline V gene (reference sequence). CDR3 in DNA: TGTGCCAGCAGCCTTACTAGCGGCAGCACAGATACGCAGTATTTT. Protein: CASSLTSGSTDTQYF.